This T cell receptor beta chain was captured in a study of regulatory T cells in long-lasting Graves disease. Across the whole study: Graves' patients, diagnosed recently, had received antithyroid drugs under 3 months. Study-wide findings and caveats: The study found persistent patients shared more public clonotypes (roughly 3,000) than new patients (approximately 970).

CDR3 regions were amplified by Arm-PCR using iRepertoire HTBI primers to build TCR beta libraries. Each CDR3 protein is one row after TCRdb ran MiXCR on the multiplex PCR reads. The sample includes 300,000 to 450,000 distinct CDR3 sequences, 15% to 17% of them seen just once. The time point denotes: newly diagnosed GD, antithyroid drugs for less than 3 months. Making the TCR library involved RNA that had been extracted from PBMCs. By American Thyroid Association guidelines, Graves' disease was diagnosed in the cohort. Tubes containing EDTA received around 9.9 milliliters of drawn peripheral blood. Per germline, CDR1 ENHRY and CDR2 SYGVKD. This CDR3 is 11 amino acids long. With 2 bases removed from V and 3 bases from J, the gap between germline ends came to 1 base. This clonotype was counted ten times or more. Its specificity is unknown.

This material consisted of peripheral blood mononuclear cells (PBMCs), taken at new diagnosis, from a patient treated with antithyroid drugs. This sequence was found in a female donor with Graves disease. The rearrangement links TRBV10-3 to TRBJ1-1, with D unresolved. CDR3 sequence (DNA): TGTGCCATCAGTGAGGACACTGAAGCTTTCTTT. Amino acids: CAISEDTEAFF.